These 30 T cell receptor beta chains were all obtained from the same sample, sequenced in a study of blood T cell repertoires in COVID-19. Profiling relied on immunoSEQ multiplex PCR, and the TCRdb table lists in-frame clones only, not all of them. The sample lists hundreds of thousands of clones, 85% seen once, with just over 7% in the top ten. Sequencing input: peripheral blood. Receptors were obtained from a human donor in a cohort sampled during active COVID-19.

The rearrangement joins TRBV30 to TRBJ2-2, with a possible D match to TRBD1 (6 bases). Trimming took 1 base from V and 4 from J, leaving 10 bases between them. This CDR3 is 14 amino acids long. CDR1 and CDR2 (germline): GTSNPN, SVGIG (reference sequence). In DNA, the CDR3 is TGTGCCTGGAGTGGGGACACTATCACCGGGGAGCTGTTTTTT. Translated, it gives CAWSGDTITGELFF.

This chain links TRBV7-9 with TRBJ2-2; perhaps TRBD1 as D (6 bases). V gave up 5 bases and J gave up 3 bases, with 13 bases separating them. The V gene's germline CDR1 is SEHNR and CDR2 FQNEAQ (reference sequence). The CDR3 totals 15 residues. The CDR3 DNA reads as TGTGCCAGCAGCGGCACAGGGAGAGACACCGGGGAGCTGTTTTTT. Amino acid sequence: CASSGTGRDTGELFF.

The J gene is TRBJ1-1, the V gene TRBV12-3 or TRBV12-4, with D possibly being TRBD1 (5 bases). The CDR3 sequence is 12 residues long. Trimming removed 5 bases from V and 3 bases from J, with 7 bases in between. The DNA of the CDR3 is TGTGCCAGCAGTCAAGGGGACACTGAAGCTTTCTTT. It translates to CASSQGDTEAFF.

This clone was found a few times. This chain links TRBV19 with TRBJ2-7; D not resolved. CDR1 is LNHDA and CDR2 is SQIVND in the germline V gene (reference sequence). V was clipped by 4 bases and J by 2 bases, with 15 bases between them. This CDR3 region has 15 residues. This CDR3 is CASSNQVAATYEQYF. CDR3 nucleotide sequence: TGTGCCAGTAGTAACCAGGTGGCAGCAACCTACGAGCAGTACTTC.

In DNA, the CDR3 is TGTGCCAGCAGCCAAGATCTCGGGACAGGGGGCGCTTTCTTT. Translation gives CASSQDLGTGGAFF. The V call is TRBV14, the J call TRBJ1-1; 12 nucleotides line up with TRBD1. The CDR3 has 14 residues. Germline CDR1 and CDR2: SGHDN and FVKESK. Losses at the gene ends were 0 bases for V and 11 bases for J; bases not matched to a gene: 4.

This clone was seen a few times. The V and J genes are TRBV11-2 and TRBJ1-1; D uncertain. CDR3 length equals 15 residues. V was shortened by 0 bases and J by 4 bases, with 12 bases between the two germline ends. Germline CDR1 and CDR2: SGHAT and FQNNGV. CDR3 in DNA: TGTGCCAGCAGCTTAGATCCGGGGTACGGCACTGAAGCTTTCTTT. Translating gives CASSLDPGYGTEAFF.

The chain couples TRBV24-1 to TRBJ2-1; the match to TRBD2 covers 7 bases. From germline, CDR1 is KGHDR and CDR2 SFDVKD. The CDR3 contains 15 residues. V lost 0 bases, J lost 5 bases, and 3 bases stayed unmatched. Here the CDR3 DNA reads TGTGCCACCAGTGATTTGAGTGGGGGGGACAATGAGCAGTTCTTC. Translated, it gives CATSDLSGGDNEQFF.

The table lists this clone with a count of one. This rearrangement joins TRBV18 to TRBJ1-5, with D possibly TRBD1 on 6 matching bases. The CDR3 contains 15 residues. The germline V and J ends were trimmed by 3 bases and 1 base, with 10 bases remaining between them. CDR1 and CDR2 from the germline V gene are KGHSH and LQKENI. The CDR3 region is CASSPTGNSNQPQHF. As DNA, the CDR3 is TGTGCCAGCTCACCTACAGGGAACAGCAATCAGCCCCAGCATTTT.

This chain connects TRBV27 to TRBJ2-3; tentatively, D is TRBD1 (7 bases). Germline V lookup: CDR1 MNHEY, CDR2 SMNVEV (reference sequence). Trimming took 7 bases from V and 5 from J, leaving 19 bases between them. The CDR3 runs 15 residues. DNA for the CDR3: TGTGCCAGCAATCGGCTTCAGGGGGGTCGAGATACGCAGTATTTT. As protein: CASNRLQGGRDTQYF.

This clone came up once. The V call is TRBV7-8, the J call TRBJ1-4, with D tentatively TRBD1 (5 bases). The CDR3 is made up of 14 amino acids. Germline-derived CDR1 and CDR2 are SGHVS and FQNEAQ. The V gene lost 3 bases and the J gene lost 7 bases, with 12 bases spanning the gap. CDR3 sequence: CASSFRRVGEKLFF. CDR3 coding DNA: TGTGCCAGCAGCTTCCGCAGGGTTGGTGAAAAACTGTTTTTT.

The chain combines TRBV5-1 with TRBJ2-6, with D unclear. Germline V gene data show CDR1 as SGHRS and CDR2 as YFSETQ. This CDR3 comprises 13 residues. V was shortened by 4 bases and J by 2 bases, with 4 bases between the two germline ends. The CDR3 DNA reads TGCGCCAGCAGCCCTACTGGGGCCAACGTCCTGACTTTC. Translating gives CASSPTGANVLTF.

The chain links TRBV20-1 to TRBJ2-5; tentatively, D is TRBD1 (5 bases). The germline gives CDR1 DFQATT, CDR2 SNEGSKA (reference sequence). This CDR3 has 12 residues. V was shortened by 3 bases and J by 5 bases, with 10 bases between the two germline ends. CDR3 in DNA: TGCAGTGCTAGTGCAGGGTTGGAGACCCAGTACTTC. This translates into CSASAGLETQYF.

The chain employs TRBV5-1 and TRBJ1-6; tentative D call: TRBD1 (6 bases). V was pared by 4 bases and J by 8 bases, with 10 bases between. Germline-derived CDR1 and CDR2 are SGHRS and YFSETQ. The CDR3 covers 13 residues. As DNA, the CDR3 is TGCGCCAGCAGCGCCACAGGGTATTCACCCCTCCACTTT. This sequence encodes CASSATGYSPLHF.

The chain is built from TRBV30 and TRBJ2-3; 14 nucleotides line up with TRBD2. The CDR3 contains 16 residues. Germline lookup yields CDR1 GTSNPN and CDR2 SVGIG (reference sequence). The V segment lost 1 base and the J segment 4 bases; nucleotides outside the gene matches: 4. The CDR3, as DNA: TGTGCCTGGAGTGCCGGGACTAGCGGGGGCTCAGATACGCAGTATTTT. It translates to CAWSAGTSGGSDTQYF.

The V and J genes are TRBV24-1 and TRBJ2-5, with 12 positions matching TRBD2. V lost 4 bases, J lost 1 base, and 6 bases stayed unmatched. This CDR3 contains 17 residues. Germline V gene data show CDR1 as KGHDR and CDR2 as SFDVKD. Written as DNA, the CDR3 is TGTGCCACCAGTGACCCGACTAGCGGGGGCGTCCAAGAGACCCAGTACTTC. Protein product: CATSDPTSGGVQETQYF.

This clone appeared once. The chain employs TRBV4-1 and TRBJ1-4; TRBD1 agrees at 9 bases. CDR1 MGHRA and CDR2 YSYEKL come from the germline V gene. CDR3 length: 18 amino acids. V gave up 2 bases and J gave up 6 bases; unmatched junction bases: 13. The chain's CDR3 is CASSQRPPVTGGHEKLFF. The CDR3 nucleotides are TGCGCCAGCAGCCAACGGCCCCCGGTGACAGGGGGGCATGAAAAACTGTTTTTT.

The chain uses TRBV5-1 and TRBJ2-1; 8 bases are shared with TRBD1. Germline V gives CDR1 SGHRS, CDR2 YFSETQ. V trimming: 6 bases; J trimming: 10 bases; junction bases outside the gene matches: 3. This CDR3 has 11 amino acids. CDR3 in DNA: TGCGCCAGCACGACAGGGGACGAGCAGTTCTTC. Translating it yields CASTTGDEQFF.

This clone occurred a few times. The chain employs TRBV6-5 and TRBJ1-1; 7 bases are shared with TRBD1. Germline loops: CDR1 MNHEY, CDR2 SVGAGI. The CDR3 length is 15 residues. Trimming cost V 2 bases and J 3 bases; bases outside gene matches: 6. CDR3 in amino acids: CASSYLRQGDTEAFF. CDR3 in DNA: TGTGCCAGCAGTTACCTTCGACAGGGAGACACTGAAGCTTTCTTT.

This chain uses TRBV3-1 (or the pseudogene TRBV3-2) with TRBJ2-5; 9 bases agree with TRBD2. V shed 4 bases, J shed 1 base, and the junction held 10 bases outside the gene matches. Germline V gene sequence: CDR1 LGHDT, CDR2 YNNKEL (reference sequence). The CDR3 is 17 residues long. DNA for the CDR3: TGTGCCAGCAGCCCCTTCTGGGGAGCGGGGGGCCAAGAGACCCAGTACTTC. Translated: CASSPFWGAGGQETQYF.

CDR3 nucleotides: TGTGCCAGCAGCCAACCCGGACAAGGAAACACCATATATTTT. Amino acids: CASSQPGQGNTIYF. This rearrangement joins TRBV14 to TRBJ1-3, with D tentatively TRBD1 (5 bases). In germline, CDR1 is SGHDN, CDR2 FVKESK. CDR3 length equals 14 residues. V dropped 2 bases and J dropped 4 bases, with 9 bases sitting between them.

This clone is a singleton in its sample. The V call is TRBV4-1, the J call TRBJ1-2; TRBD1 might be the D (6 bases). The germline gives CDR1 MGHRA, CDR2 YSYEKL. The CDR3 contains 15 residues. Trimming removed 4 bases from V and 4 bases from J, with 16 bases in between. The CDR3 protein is CASSPDWQGSYGYTF. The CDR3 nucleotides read TGCGCCAGCAGCCCAGATTGGCAGGGGTCCTATGGCTACACCTTC.

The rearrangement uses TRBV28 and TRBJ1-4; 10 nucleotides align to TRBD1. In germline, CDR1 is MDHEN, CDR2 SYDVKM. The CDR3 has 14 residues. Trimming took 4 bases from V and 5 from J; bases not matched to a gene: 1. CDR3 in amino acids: CASSSDRGNEKLFF. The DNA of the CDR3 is TGTGCCAGCAGTTCGGACAGGGGGAATGAAAAACTGTTTTTT.

CDR3 in DNA: TGTGCCAGCAGTAGGACAGGAGGGCCTAGTGAAAAACTGTTTTTT. Its protein product is CASSRTGGPSEKLFF. This chain links TRBV6-5 with TRBJ1-4, with 7 bases matching TRBD1. Unmatched junction bases numbered 10, after V lost 5 bases and J lost 7 bases. This CDR3 is 15 amino acids long. Germline lookup yields CDR1 MNHEY and CDR2 SVGAGI.

CDR3 coding DNA: TGTGCCAGCAGTTCGACTGGACAGGGTATTAGAGAAAGCAATCAGCCCCAGCATTTT. It encodes CASSSTGQGIRESNQPQHF. The rearrangement uses TRBV27 and TRBJ1-5, with 8 nucleotides matching TRBD1. This CDR3 region has 19 residues. Germline lookup yields CDR1 MNHEY and CDR2 SMNVEV (reference sequence). The J segment lost 1 base and the V segment lost 4 bases, leaving 15 bases of the junction unmatched.

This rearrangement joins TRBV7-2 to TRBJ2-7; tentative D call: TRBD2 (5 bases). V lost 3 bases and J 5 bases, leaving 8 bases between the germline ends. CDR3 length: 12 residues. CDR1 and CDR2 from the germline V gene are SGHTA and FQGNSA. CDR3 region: CASSFSGNEQYF. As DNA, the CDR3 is TGTGCCAGCAGCTTCTCGGGGAACGAGCAGTACTTC.

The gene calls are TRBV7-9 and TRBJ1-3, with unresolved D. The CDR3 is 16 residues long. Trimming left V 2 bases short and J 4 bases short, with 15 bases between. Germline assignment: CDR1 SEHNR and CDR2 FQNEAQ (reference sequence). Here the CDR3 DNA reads TGTGCCAGCAGCTTAATGCGGGGAGGGTCAGGAAACACCATATATTTT. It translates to CASSLMRGGSGNTIYF.

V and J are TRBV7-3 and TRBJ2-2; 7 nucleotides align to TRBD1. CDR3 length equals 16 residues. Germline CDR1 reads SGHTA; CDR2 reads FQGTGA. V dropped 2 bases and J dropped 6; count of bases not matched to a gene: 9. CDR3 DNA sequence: TGTGCCAGCAGCTTACCCAGGACAGGATTTCCCGGGGAGCTGTTTTTT. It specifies CASSLPRTGFPGELFF. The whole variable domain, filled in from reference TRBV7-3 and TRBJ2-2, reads GAGVSQTPSNKVTEKGKYVELRCDPISGHTALYWYRQSLGQGPEFLIYFQGTGAADDSGLPNDRFFAVRPEGSVSTLKIQRTERGDSAVYLCASSLPRTGFPGELFFGEGSRLTVL.

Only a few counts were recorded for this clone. The CDR3 coding sequence is TGTGCCAGCAGCAGGGACGGACGGACAGCAATCGAGCAGTACTTC. This gives the protein CASSRDGRTAIEQYF. The rearrangement links TRBV2 to TRBJ2-7; perhaps TRBD1 as D (6 bases). Per the germline V gene, CDR1 is SNHLY and CDR2 is FYNNEI. Trimming left V 6 bases short and J 6 bases short, with 21 bases between. The CDR3 covers 15 residues.

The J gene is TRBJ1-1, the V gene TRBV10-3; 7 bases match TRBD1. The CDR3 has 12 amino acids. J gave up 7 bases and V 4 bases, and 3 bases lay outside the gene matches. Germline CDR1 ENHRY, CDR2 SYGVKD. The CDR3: CAISVDRSEAFF. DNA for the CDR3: TGTGCCATCAGTGTGGACAGGAGTGAAGCTTTCTTT.

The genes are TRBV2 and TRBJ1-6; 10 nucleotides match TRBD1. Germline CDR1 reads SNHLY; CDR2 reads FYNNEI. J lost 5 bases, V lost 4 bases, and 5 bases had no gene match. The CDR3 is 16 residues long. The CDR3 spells CASSARDRGHNSPLHF. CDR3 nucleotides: TGTGCCAGCAGTGCCCGGGACAGGGGCCATAATTCACCCCTCCACTTT.